This TCR beta chain was identified in a study of cytomegalovirus exposure and HLA in healthy donors. Study conclusions and caveats: TCR beta sequences reportedly predicted most subjects' HLA-A and HLA-B alleles accurately. It was confirmed in vitro that three of the CMV-associated chains were specific for CMV antigens. In a later analysis, productive TCRs from donors in an Asian-associated ancestry cluster reportedly carried fewer N-insertions than the cohort mean.

Use of 60 Vbeta and 13 Jbeta primers characterized the PCR. In the original workflow: Among the unique TCR beta chains that a later analysis counted, roughly 80 million in all, roughly 11 million were shared. TCRdb's table, derived via immunoSEQ multiplex PCR, lists solely in-frame clones and lacks some. From that table come the V and J calls and clone size; the DNA was used to work out D and trimming. The repertoire holds about 160,000 clones, around 80% seen once, with about 4.4% in the top ten. The germline CDR1 and CDR2 sequences are PRHDT and FYEKMQ (reference sequence). Trimming pared 5 bases from V and 2 bases from J, leaving 9 bases between. The CDR3 length is 14 residues. Concerning this clone itself: Antigen unknown.

This rearrangement joins TRBV13 to TRBJ2-2; D unresolved. Sequenced input: PBMCs. This clonotype was obtained from a man aged 35 to 55 in good health and CMV-seronegative. The CDR3 DNA sequence: TGTGCCAGCAGCCCCCGCGTAAACACCGGGGAGCTGTTTTTT. Its translation is CASSPRVNTGELFF. The complete variable domain, with remaining parts taken from reference TRBV13 and TRBJ2-2, reads AAGVIQSPRHLIKEKRETATLKCYPIPRHDTVYWYQQGPGQDPQFLISFYEKMQSDKGSIPDRFSAQQFSDYHSELNMSSLELGDSALYFCASSPRVNTGELFFGEGSRLTVL.